This TCR beta chain was retrieved from a study of blood T cell repertoires in COVID-19. Study context: Spain, Italy and the United States supplied samples that represented acute and convalescent COVID-19. The cDNA or gDNA used as material had been derived from T cells, B-cell-depleted T cells, or PBMCs.

Some clones are missing from TCRdb's copy, which holds only in-frame ones; the method was immunoSEQ multiplex PCR. This sample carries roughly 300,000 clones, 83% of them seen once, and the ten largest clones take over 8.5%. Material: peripheral blood. The sequence was obtained from a woman in her forties or fifties who had recovered from COVID-19.

The DNA of the CDR3 is TGTGCCAGTAGTACAACCTCAGGGGGAAGATCACCCCTCCACTTT. It is translated as CASSTTSGGRSPLHF. The V and J genes are TRBV19 and TRBJ1-6, with 7 positions matching TRBD1. Germline CDR1 is LNHDA and CDR2 is SQIVND (reference sequence). The CDR3 consists of 15 residues. V lost 4 bases, J lost 10 bases, and 10 bases stayed unmatched.